This T cell receptor (beta chain) came from a study of CD4 and CD8 cells across lung adenocarcinoma regions. On this clonotype: Germline and junction disagree at one end, which may indicate a read error.

From the PCR reads, TCRdb called clonotypes with MiXCR, one entry per CDR3 protein. Of tens of thousands of distinct CDR3 sequences listed, less than 65% were seen once; the top ten hold about 25%. Samples came from patients with localized non-small cell lung adenocarcinoma. Germline CDR1 and CDR2: MNHEY and SMNVEV (reference sequence). CDR3 length equals 15 residues. V usage is TRBV27 and J usage is TRBJ2-3, with D unresolved. The sequence was obtained from a female donor with lung adenocarcinoma. The CD4 and CD8 labels of this study may be unreliable. Sequenced material: CD8+ T cells from the center of a lung tumor. CDR3 loop: CASRPRLGPKDMQYF. Here the CDR3 DNA reads TGTGCCAGCAGGCCGCGGCTAGGACCCAAAGACATGCAGTACTTT.